A single T cell receptor (beta chain) is shown here with its context. Its antigen is still unknown. No per-base quality is available; no much larger clone lies one base away. The same CDR3 arises from other DNA sequences in this sample as well. This entry is derived from a study of glioma-infiltrating T cells after dendritic cell vaccination (dated by TCRdb to 2015 to 2016). Regarding the research as a whole: The cohort comprised about 15 glioblastoma patients from Phase I and II dendritic cell vaccination trials, 9 newly diagnosed and 6 with recurrent disease. Between the early 2000s and the early 2010s, patients were given autologous tumor lysate-pulsed dendritic cell vaccination. To make the vaccine, monocyte-derived dendritic cells were cultured for under eight days with IL-4 and GM-CSF and then pulsed overnight with autologous tumor lysate. Each patient got three intradermal injections of the dendritic cell vaccine, spaced at biweekly intervals, in the arm below the axilla. In glioblastoma patients vaccinated with dendritic cells, deep sequencing of TCR beta CDR3 regions served to measure tumor-infiltrating lymphocyte content and to compare repertoires between tumor and blood. Survival after dendritic cell vaccination was correlated with TCR sequencing metrics such as TIL content and the overlap between tumor and blood repertoires. What the work shows at the level of the full study, not this receptor alone: No direct relationship between TCR clonality and survival was found, suggesting a diverse polyclonal response may matter. The cohort was small and heterogeneous, with few patients having full blood and tumor sets and even fewer initial-recurrent tumor pairs. The three-group TCR overlap response model was described as speculative and requiring prospective validation. After dendritic cell vaccination, a higher estimated pretreatment TIL content predicted longer time to progression and longer overall survival.

Patients were selected on the basis of adequate residual fresh-frozen tumor tissue and more than two years of available survival data. None of the glioblastoma patients carried an isocitrate dehydrogenase mutation, although molecular status otherwise varied. PBMC were collected before vaccination, two weeks after the third vaccination, and at tumor progression if tumor progression occurred. The Qiagen DNeasy Blood extraction Kit was used to extract genomic DNA. Using the immunoSEQ assay, TCRB CDR3 regions were amplified from approximately 1.9 micrograms of genomic DNA, or from all available DNA when less than that was on hand. For multiplex PCR, 60 forward primers for TCR V beta segments and 13 reverse primers for J beta segments were used. To estimate the number of reads per starting template, synthetic control templates were added to each sample at limiting dilution. Sequencing produced 87 bp reads on the Illumina HiSeq System. The study's processing was this. To remove PCR and sequencing errors, closely related sequences were merged with a nearest neighbor algorithm. TCR overlap was defined as the percentage of unique tumor TCR beta sequences that were also found in the peripheral blood of the same patient. This immuneACCESS table, as held by TCRdb, lists in-frame sequences with V and J called but not all clones. Of the missing ones, under half trace to an unresolved V gene in checked studies; the others have no known cause. The V and J calls and clone size are taken from that table; D and trimming were inferred from the DNA. The table for this sample lists fewer than 110,000 clones; 81% of them were counted only once. The ten largest clonotypes hold 10% to 15% of the sample.

From the cysteine through the phenylalanine, the CDR3 covers 14 amino acids. Left in the record is the CDR3 DNA by itself, 42 bases read in frame from the first base. The germline V gene gives CDR1 as SGHRS and CDR2 as YFSETQ. Relative to germline, V is 0 bases shorter and J is 7 bases shorter, with 11 bases between their ends. The input for sequencing was blood, taken before dendritic cell vaccination. The origin of this receptor is a human donor with glioblastoma. The V gene is TRBV5-1 and the J gene is TRBJ2-1, with a tentative D gene TRBD2 over 7 matching bases. The sequenced DNA is TGCGCCAGCAGCTTGGGCGGGGGCGCGAATGAGCAGTTCTTC. Translated, this is CASSLGGGANEQFF.